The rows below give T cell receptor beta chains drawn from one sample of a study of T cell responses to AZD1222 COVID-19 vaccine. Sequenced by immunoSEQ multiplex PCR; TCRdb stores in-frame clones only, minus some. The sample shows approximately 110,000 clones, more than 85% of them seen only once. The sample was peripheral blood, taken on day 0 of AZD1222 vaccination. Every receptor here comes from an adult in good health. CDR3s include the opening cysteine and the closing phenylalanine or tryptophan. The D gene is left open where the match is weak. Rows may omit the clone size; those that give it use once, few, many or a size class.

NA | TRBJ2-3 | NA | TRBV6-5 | CASSSSQGTQYF | TGTGCCAGCAGTAGCAGTCAGGGTACGCAGTATTTT
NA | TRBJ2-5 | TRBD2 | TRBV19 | CASSTGNSGRGETQYF | TGTGCCAGTAGTACCGGCAATAGCGGGCGGGGAGAGACCCAGTACTTC
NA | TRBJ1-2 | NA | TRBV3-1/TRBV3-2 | CASSQGGHYGYTF | TGTGCCAGCAGCCAAGGAGGGCACTATGGCTACACCTTC
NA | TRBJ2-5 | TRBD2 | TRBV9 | CASSAPGSGRGTQYF | TGTGCCAGCAGCGCCCCCGGTAGCGGGAGGGGGACCCAGTACTTC
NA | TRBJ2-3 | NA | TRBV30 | CALQGSTDTQYF | TGTGCCCTACAGGGATCCACAGATACGCAGTATTTT
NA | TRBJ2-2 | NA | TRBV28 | CASSRPGTRAVTGELFF | TGTGCCAGCAGTCGTCCCGGGACGCGAGCGGTCACCGGGGAGCTGTTTTTT
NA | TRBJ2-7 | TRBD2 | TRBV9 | CASSVGWGGTSYEQYF | TGTGCCAGCAGCGTAGGATGGGGGGGAACATCGTACGAGCAGTACTTC
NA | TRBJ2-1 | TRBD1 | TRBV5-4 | CASSSGQGNEQFF | TGTGCCAGCAGCTCCGGACAGGGCAATGAGCAGTTCTTC
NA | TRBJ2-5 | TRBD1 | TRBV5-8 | CASSLPDRYQETQYF | TGTGCCAGCAGCTTACCGGACAGGTACCAAGAGACCCAGTACTTC
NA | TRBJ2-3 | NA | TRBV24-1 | CATSALFTGDPGTDTQYF | TGTGCCACCAGTGCCCTTTTTACGGGAGATCCGGGCACAGATACGCAGTATTTT
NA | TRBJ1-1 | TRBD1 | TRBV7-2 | CASRPQGAESEAFF | TGTGCCAGCAGGCCTCAGGGGGCTGAGAGTGAAGCTTTCTTT
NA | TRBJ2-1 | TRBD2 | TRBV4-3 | CASSHGTSGSQKNEQFF | TGCGCCAGCAGCCATGGAACTAGCGGGAGCCAAAAAAATGAGCAGTTCTTC
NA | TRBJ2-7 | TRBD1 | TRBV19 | CASSPGTGATYEQYF | TGTGCCAGTAGTCCTGGGACAGGGGCTACCTACGAGCAGTACTTC
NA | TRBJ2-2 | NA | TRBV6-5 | CASMSQITGELFF | TGTGCCAGCATGAGCCAGATTACCGGGGAGCTGTTTTTT
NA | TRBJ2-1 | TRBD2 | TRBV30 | CAWSPGTRSDEQFF | TGTGCCTGGAGTCCCGGGACTAGATCCGATGAGCAGTTCTTC
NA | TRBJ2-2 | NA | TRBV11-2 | CASSLQISDTGELFF | TGTGCCAGCAGCTTACAGATTTCGGACACCGGGGAGCTGTTTTTT
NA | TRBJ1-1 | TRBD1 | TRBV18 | CASSPGQGANTEAFF | TGTGCCAGCTCACCGGGACAGGGGGCTAACACTGAAGCTTTCTTT
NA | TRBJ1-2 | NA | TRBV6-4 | CASPRIANYGYTF | TGTGCCAGCCCGAGGATCGCTAACTATGGCTACACCTTC
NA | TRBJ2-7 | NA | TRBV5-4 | CASSVPGRLNYEQYF | TGTGCCAGCAGCGTACCTGGGCGGCTAAACTACGAGCAGTACTTC
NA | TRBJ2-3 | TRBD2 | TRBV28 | CASSFKSSGAGTDTQYF | TGTGCCAGCAGTTTTAAGTCTAGCGGAGCGGGCACAGATACGCAGTATTTT
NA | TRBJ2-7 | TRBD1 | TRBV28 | CASTLGQKAYEQYF | TGTGCCAGCACCTTGGGACAGAAGGCATACGAGCAGTACTTC
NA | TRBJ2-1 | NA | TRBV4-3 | CASSFGTRNEQFF | TGCGCCAGCAGCTTCGGGACACGGAATGAGCAGTTCTTC
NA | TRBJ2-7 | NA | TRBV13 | CASSSPSHPGPNEQYF | TGTGCCAGCAGCTCACCGTCTCATCCAGGGCCGAACGAGCAGTACTTC
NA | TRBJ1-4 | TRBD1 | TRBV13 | CASSLKGQGDEKLFF | TGTGCCAGCAGCTTAAAGGGACAGGGCGATGAAAAACTGTTTTTT
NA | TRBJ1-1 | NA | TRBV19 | CASSFFPVRVGTEAFF | TGTGCCAGTAGTTTCTTCCCAGTCAGGGTAGGAACTGAAGCTTTCTTT
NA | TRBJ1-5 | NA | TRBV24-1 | CATSGHTGIDNQPQHF | TGTGCCACCAGTGGGCACACGGGTATCGACAATCAGCCCCAGCATTTT
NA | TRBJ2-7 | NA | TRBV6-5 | CAVRTEYEQYF | TGTGCCGTACGGACAGAATACGAGCAGTACTTC
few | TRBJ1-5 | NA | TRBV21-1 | CASSKAICGTPVWPQHF | TGTGCCAGCAGCAAAGCAATATGCGGGACACCGGTGTGGCCCCAGCATTTT
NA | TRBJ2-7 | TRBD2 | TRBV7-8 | CASSTRTSAYEQYF | TGTGCCAGCAGCACGAGGACTAGCGCCTACGAGCAGTACTTT
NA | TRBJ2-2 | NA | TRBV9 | CASSVEWTANTGELFF | TGTGCCAGCAGCGTAGAATGGACTGCGAACACCGGGGAGCTGTTTTTT
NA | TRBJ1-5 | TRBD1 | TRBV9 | CASSVGWTGDQPQHF | TGTGCCAGCAGCGTAGGCTGGACAGGGGATCAGCCCCAGCATTTT
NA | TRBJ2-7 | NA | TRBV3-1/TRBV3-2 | CASSQGPGSSYEQYF | TGTGCCAGCAGCCAAGGTCCGGGGAGCTCCTACGAGCAGTACTTC
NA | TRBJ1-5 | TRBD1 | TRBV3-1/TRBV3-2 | CASSWTGVGQPQHF | TGTGCCAGCAGCTGGACAGGGGTAGGGCAGCCCCAGCATTTT
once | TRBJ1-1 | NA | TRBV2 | CASSGGLNTEAFF | TGTGCCAGCAGTGGGGGCCTTAACACTGAAGCTTTCTTT
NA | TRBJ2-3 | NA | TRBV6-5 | CASSSALPASTDTQYF | TGTGCCAGCAGTTCGGCCCTGCCCGCGTCCACAGATACGCAGTATTTT
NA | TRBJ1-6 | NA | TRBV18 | CASSPSGNSNSPLHF | TGTGCCAGCTCACCATCAGGGAACTCTAATTCACCCCTCCACTTT
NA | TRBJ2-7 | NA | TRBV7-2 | CASSLDVTGLSYEQYF | TGTGCCAGCAGCTTAGATGTTACAGGCCTCTCCTACGAGCAGTACTTC
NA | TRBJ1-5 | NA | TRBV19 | CASSHLGANQPQHF | TGTGCCAGTAGTCACTTGGGGGCGAATCAGCCCCAGCATTTT
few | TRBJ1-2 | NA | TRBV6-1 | CASSEWQGANYGYTF | TGTGCCAGCAGTGAATGGCAGGGAGCTAACTATGGCTACACCTTC
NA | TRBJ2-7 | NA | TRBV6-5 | CASGLSSAYEQYF | TGTGCCAGCGGCTTATCCTCAGCCTACGAGCAGTACTTC
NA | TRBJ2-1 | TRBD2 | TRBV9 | CASSSRGLAGRGNEQFF | TGTGCCAGCAGCTCTCGCGGACTAGCGGGACGGGGCAATGAGCAGTTCTTC
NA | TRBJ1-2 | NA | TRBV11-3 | CASSLSLGYGYTF | TGTGCCAGCAGCTTATCACTGGGGTACGGCTACACCTTC
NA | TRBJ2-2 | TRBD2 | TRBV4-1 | CASSQGLAGGDGTGELFF | TGCGCCAGCAGCCAGGGACTAGCGGGGGGTGACGGCACCGGGGAGCTGTTTTTT